Below are 5 T cell receptor beta chains sequenced from a single sample in a study of draining lymph node invasion in breast cancer. TCRdb reprocessed the bulk RNA-seq reads via MiXCR and lists one record per CDR3 protein. The table records just over 2,500 distinct CDR3 sequences, about 68% of them present only once. The CD4+ CD45RA- CD25high gate defined the sorted memory regulatory T cells. Sequenced material: sorted memory Tregs from a lymph node. The receptors come from a female donor with luminal breast cancer.

This clonotype occurred a few times. This rearrangement joins TRBV2 to TRBJ1-2; D call uncertain. This CDR3 has 13 residues. Germline V lookup: CDR1 SNHLY, CDR2 FYNNEI. V gave up 2 bases and J gave up 4 bases, with 8 bases separating them. The CDR3 region is CASSEQRAYGYTF. CDR3 nucleotides: TGTGCCAGCAGTGAACAGAGGGCCTATGGCTACACCTTC.

This clonotype was detected only a few times. The V call is TRBV12-3 or TRBV12-4, the J call TRBJ1-1; weak D call: TRBD1 (5 bases). The V end was cut by 4 bases, the J end by 12 bases, with 21 bases between. This CDR3 comprises 14 residues. CDR3 sequence: CASSSSRGPRETFF. CDR3 DNA: TGTGCCAGCAGTTCCTCCCGGGGCCCAAGAGAAACTTTCTTT.

The V gene is TRBV5-1, the J gene TRBJ2-1, with unresolved D. The germline V gene encodes CDR1 SGHRS and CDR2 YFSETQ. Trimming shortened V by 2 bases and J by 0 bases, and 9 bases separated the two germline ends. The length of the CDR3 is 15 residues. CDR3 residues: CASSLTQSSYNEQFF. As DNA, the CDR3 is TGCGCCAGCAGCTTAACACAAAGCTCCTACAATGAGCAGTTCTTC.

The chain has TRBV7-9 and TRBJ2-3, with D unclear. The CDR3 totals 13 residues. Germline V gene sequence: CDR1 SEHNR, CDR2 FQNEAQ (reference sequence). The ends were cut back, 3 bases at V and 4 bases at J, with 8 bases in the middle. CDR3 in DNA: TGTGCCAGCAGCTTGGCCCAAGCAGATACGCAGTATTTT. Protein: CASSLAQADTQYF.

This rearrangement joins TRBV12-3 or TRBV12-4 to TRBJ2-7, with unresolved D. Trimming stripped 4 bases from V and 5 bases from J, with 9 bases between. The CDR3 spans 12 residues. CDR3 region: CASSSLPNEQYF. CDR3 DNA sequence: TGTGCCAGCAGTTCCCTCCCGAACGAGCAGTACTTC.